This TCR beta chain was found in a study of graft-versus-host responses after intestinal transplantation. Study findings and constraints: Early post-transplant HvG declines tracked with peak circulating GvH clone levels.

The CDR3 is 15 amino acids. The germline V gene has CDR1 SGHRS and CDR2 YFSETQ. Trimming at V came to 5 bases and at J to 2 bases, leaving 7 bases not matched to a gene. Libraries were prepared by immunoSEQ multiplex PCR; TCRdb keeps only in-frame clonotypes and omits some of them. The table has over 90,000 clones, about nine tenths seen once. As regards this clone: The antigen is undetermined.

This TCR came from a human donor who was the organ donor for an intestinal transplant. The source material was unstimulated CD4+ T cells sorted from spleen or lymph node cells, sampled before transplant. V is TRBV5-1 and J is TRBJ2-3, with TRBD2 identical over 8 bases. The CDR3 bases are TGCGCCAGCAGGGTTAGCGGGGCCTCCACAGATACGCAGTATTTT. Translated: CASRVSGASTDTQYF. The full variable domain, in which reference TRBV5-1 and TRBJ2-3 provide the parts outside the CDR3, is KAGVTQTPRYLIKTRGQQVTLSCSPISGHRSVSWYQQTPGQGLQFLFEYFSETQRNKGNFPGRFSGRQFSNSRSEMNVSTLELGDSALYLCASRVSGASTDTQYFGPGTRLTVL.